These 29 T cell receptor beta chains originate from one sample sequenced in a study of control samples from healthy donors and cancer patients. Libraries were prepared by immunoSEQ multiplex PCR; TCRdb keeps only in-frame clonotypes and omits some of them. The data contain 150,000 to 200,000 clones, 88% of them singletons. Sequenced sample: blood. Receptors were obtained from a woman aged 30 to 39 in good health.

The rearrangement joins TRBV6-6 to TRBJ2-7, with D maybe TRBD1 (5 bases). This CDR3 has 14 amino acids. Trimming took 1 base from V and 2 from J, leaving 9 bases between them. CDR1 is MNHNY, CDR2 SVGAGI, per germline (reference sequence). CDR3 region: CASSYWGATYEQYF. The DNA of the CDR3 is TGTGCCAGCAGTTACTGGGGCGCAACCTACGAGCAGTACTTC.

V and J are TRBV27 and TRBJ1-6; D is possibly TRBD1 (5 bases). The CDR3 extends over 13 amino acids. CDR1 and CDR2 from the germline V gene are MNHEY and SMNVEV (reference sequence). Deletions cut 5 bases from V and 4 bases from J, with 6 bases between. The DNA for the CDR3 is TGTGCCAGCAGTCCAGGGTATAATTCACCCCTCCACTTT. Protein sequence: CASSPGYNSPLHF.

J is TRBJ1-6 and V is TRBV19; possibly TRBD1 for D (6 bases). V was cut by 5 bases and J by 8 bases, with 13 bases left in between. The CDR3 runs to 14 residues. Germline CDR1 LNHDA, CDR2 SQIVND (reference sequence). The CDR3 loop reads CASSLGQSYSPLHF. CDR3 nucleotide sequence: TGTGCCAGTAGTCTCGGACAGAGTTATTCACCCCTCCACTTT.

This clone was detected only a few times. V and J are TRBV5-1 and TRBJ1-4, with 7 nucleotides matching TRBD1. This CDR3 is 15 amino acids long. Losses at the gene ends were 2 bases for V and 8 bases for J; bases not matched to a gene: 9. Germline-derived CDR1 and CDR2 are SGHRS and YFSETQ. Here the CDR3 reads CASSLNDRVGEKLFF. The CDR3 nucleotides read TGCGCCAGCAGCTTAAATGACAGGGTTGGAGAAAAACTGTTTTTT.

The genes are TRBV14 and TRBJ2-2, with D possibly being TRBD1 (5 bases). Germline CDR1 and CDR2: SGHDN and FVKESK. The CDR3 is 17 amino acids. V lost 2 bases and J 6 bases, leaving 19 bases between the germline ends. CDR3 in DNA: TGTGCCAGCAGCCAATGGGGCCCACGGAAGGGTGCCGGGGAGCTGTTTTTT. It encodes CASSQWGPRKGAGELFF. The full variable domain, rest sourced from reference TRBV14 and TRBJ2-2, is EAGVTQFPSHSVIEKGQTVTLRCDPISGHDNLYWYRRVMGKEIKFLLHFVKESKQDESGMPNNRFLAERTGGTYSTLKVQPAELEDSGVYFCASSQWGPRKGAGELFFGEGSRLTVL.

J is TRBJ1-2 and V is TRBV24-1, with 9 bases lining up with TRBD1. The CDR3 loop spans 14 amino acids. Germline V gene sequence: CDR1 KGHDR, CDR2 SFDVKD. Trimming took 3 bases from V and 8 from J; bases not matched to a gene: 6. The DNA of the CDR3 is TGTGCCACCAGTGATAACCTCGACAGGGGGGGCTACACCTTC. Protein: CATSDNLDRGGYTF.

This chain joins TRBV6-5 and TRBJ1-1; no clear D. The CDR3 sequence is 12 residues long. V lost 7 bases and J 8 bases, leaving 14 bases between the germline ends. Germline assignment: CDR1 MNHEY and CDR2 SVGAGI. CDR3: CASTLRFSEAFF. The CDR3 DNA reads as TGTGCCAGCACTCTGCGGTTCTCAGAAGCTTTCTTT.

The V gene is TRBV3-1 (or the pseudogene TRBV3-2), the J gene TRBJ1-3; D possibly corresponds to TRBD1 (5 bases). V lost 5 bases and J lost 5, with 16 bases in between. Per germline, CDR1 LGHDT and CDR2 YNNKEL (reference sequence). The CDR3 covers 15 residues. The CDR3 nucleotides are TGTGCCAGCAGCTTGGATCGGGGACGAAGAAACACCATATATTTT. Amino acid sequence: CASSLDRGRRNTIYF.

J is TRBJ1-2 and V is TRBV6-5; no firm D call. This CDR3 has 15 residues. Trimming left V 4 bases short and J 7 bases short, with 19 bases between. Per the germline V gene, CDR1 is MNHEY and CDR2 is SVGAGI. Here the CDR3 reads CASSSEETELFGYTF. CDR3 DNA: TGTGCCAGCAGTTCGGAAGAGACGGAACTCTTTGGCTACACCTTC.

V is TRBV9 and J is TRBJ2-3, with TRBD2 matching over 9 bases. This CDR3 contains 19 residues. Per germline, CDR1 SGDLS and CDR2 YYNGEE. V shed 1 base, J shed 0 bases, and the junction held 12 bases outside the gene matches. CDR3 nucleotide sequence: TGTGCCAGCAGCGTACGATTTCTAGCGGGGACCCCTAGCACAGATACGCAGTATTTT. Translation gives CASSVRFLAGTPSTDTQYF.

The gene calls are TRBV5-1 and TRBJ1-1, with 9 bases lining up with TRBD1. The CDR3 extends over 16 amino acids. V lost 3 bases and J lost 3; bases outside the gene matches: 9. Looked up from germline, CDR1 is SGHRS and CDR2 is YFSETQ. The CDR3 protein is CASSSYSRDRDTEAFF. The CDR3 region has the DNA TGCGCCAGCAGCTCATATTCCCGGGACAGGGACACTGAAGCTTTCTTT.

The J gene is TRBJ2-1, the V gene TRBV28; TRBD2 matches 9 bases. Germline trimming cut 5 bases from V and 7 bases from J; bases unmatched to any gene: 9. Germline assignment: CDR1 MDHEN and CDR2 SYDVKM. CDR3 length: 15 residues. The CDR3 sequence is CASSTLAGYSNEQFF. CDR3 nucleotides: TGTGCCAGCAGTACTCTAGCGGGATACTCTAATGAGCAGTTCTTC.

V and J are TRBV27 and TRBJ1-2, with a possible D match to TRBD1 (5 bases). The V gene's germline CDR1 is MNHEY and CDR2 SMNVEV (reference sequence). The V and J ends lost 4 bases and 1 base respectively, with 13 bases between them. The CDR3 is made up of 15 amino acids. CDR3 protein: CASSSRGPGNYGYTF. The CDR3 nucleotides are TGTGCCAGCAGTTCCCGGGGACCCGGTAACTATGGCTACACCTTC.

For this clone: Other DNA sequences within the sample encode an identical CDR3. The V and J genes are TRBV7-2 and TRBJ2-1; 9 nucleotides agree with TRBD2. Trimming removed 1 base from V and 2 bases from J; junction bases left unmatched: 0. Germline V gene sequence: CDR1 SGHTA, CDR2 FQGNSA. This CDR3 is built from 15 residues. CDR3 coding DNA: TGTGCCAGCAGCTTAGTAGCGGGAGCCTACAATGAGCAGTTCTTC. Residues: CASSLVAGAYNEQFF.

With regard to this clone: Other DNA sequences in the same sample also yield this CDR3. The chain carries TRBV11-2 and TRBJ2-7; TRBD1 is a possible D gene (6 bases). CDR3 length: 13 residues. Germline CDR1 is SGHAT and CDR2 is FQNNGV. Trimming stripped 1 base from V and 2 bases from J, with 6 bases between. The CDR3 DNA is TGTGCCAGCAGCTTAGGGACAGCCTACGAGCAGTACTTC. This sequence encodes CASSLGTAYEQYF.

The J gene is TRBJ2-5, the V gene TRBV24-1; D tentatively fits TRBD1 or TRBD2 (5 bases each). The V and J ends lost 1 base and 0 bases respectively, with 11 bases between them. The germline V gene encodes CDR1 KGHDR and CDR2 SFDVKD. The CDR3 has 16 amino acids. The CDR3 protein is CATSDFKGDDQETQYF. In DNA, the CDR3 is TGTGCCACCAGTGATTTCAAAGGGGACGACCAAGAGACCCAGTACTTC.

This chain connects TRBV7-9 to TRBJ1-4; 9 bases fit TRBD1. From germline, CDR1 is SEHNR and CDR2 FQNEAQ (reference sequence). This CDR3 contains 15 residues. V was pared by 5 bases and J by 8 bases, with 9 bases of the junction left unmatched. This chain's CDR3 is CASSPNRGQVEKLFF. In DNA form, the CDR3 reads TGTGCCAGCAGCCCCAACAGGGGGCAGGTAGAAAAACTGTTTTTT. Variable domain in full (rest from reference TRBV7-9 and TRBJ1-4): DTGVSQNPRHKITKRGQNVTFRCDPISEHNRLYWYRQTLGQGPEFLTYFQNEAQLEKSRLLSDRFSAERPKGSFSTLEIQRTEQGDSAMYLCASSPNRGQVEKLFFGSGTQLSVL.

This clone appeared once. The rearrangement links TRBV30 to TRBJ1-6; D might be TRBD1 (5 bases). CDR3 length: 13 residues. Between the trimmed V and J ends, which lost 0 bases and 11 bases, there was a span of 11 bases. Germline V lookup: CDR1 GTSNPN, CDR2 SVGIG (reference sequence). The CDR3 bases are TGTGCCTGGAGTGTGGGGGGGAAGACACCCCTCCACTTT. Its translation is CAWSVGGKTPLHF.

The rearrangement links TRBV5-1 to TRBJ2-2; TRBD1 matches at 9 bases. CDR1 is SGHRS and CDR2 is YFSETQ in the germline V gene. This CDR3 contains 14 residues. V gave up 6 bases and J gave up 6 bases; unmatched junction bases: 6. The CDR3 spells CASKPGQGSGELFF. The DNA of the CDR3 is TGCGCCAGCAAACCGGGACAGGGTTCCGGGGAGCTGTTTTTT. Filled out from reference TRBV5-1 and TRBJ2-2, the complete variable domain reads KAGVTQTPRYLIKTRGQQVTLSCSPISGHRSVSWYQQTPGQGLQFLFEYFSETQRNKGNFPGRFSGRQFSNSRSEMNVSTLELGDSALYLCASKPGQGSGELFFGEGSRLTVL.

V and J are TRBV9 and TRBJ2-1, with 13 positions matching TRBD2. J gave up 4 bases and V 4 bases, and 8 bases lay outside the gene matches. The germline gives CDR1 SGDLS, CDR2 YYNGEE. CDR3 size: 17 residues. This chain's CDR3 is CASSPSGTSGTYNEQFF. The CDR3, as DNA: TGTGCCAGCAGCCCATCCGGGACTAGCGGGACTTACAATGAGCAGTTCTTC.

The chain couples TRBV12-5 to TRBJ1-3; unclear D gene. From germline, CDR1 is LGHNT and CDR2 FRNRAP. The V end lost 7 bases, the J end lost 0 bases, and 10 bases lay between the germline ends. CDR3 length equals 14 residues. The CDR3 DNA reads TGTGCTAGTGCTAGCGGTACCTCTGGAAACACCATATATTTT. Its translation is CASASGTSGNTIYF.

The chain recombines TRBV5-6 with TRBJ2-2; D gene uncertain. Trimming took off 2 bases at V and 8 bases at J, with 10 bases between the two ends. CDR3 length: 13 residues. Germline assignment: CDR1 SGHDT and CDR2 YYEEEE. CDR3 in amino acids: CASSFPARGELFF. The CDR3 region has the DNA TGTGCCAGCAGCTTCCCCGCACGAGGGGAGCTGTTTTTT.

Here the CDR3 reads CASSYSLSNEQFF. CDR3 DNA: TGTGCCAGCAGTTACTCGCTATCCAATGAGCAGTTCTTC. The rearrangement links TRBV6-6 to TRBJ2-1; D gene unclear. Germline values: CDR1 MNHNY, CDR2 SVGAGI (reference sequence). V gave up 0 bases and J gave up 6 bases, with 6 bases separating them. The CDR3 totals 13 residues.

The rearrangement uses TRBV5-1 and TRBJ2-1, with a weak D call TRBD2 (5 bases). Germline V gives CDR1 SGHRS, CDR2 YFSETQ. V was cut by 5 bases and J by 8 bases, with 14 bases left in between. The CDR3 has 13 residues. CDR3 loop: CASRGEVVDEQFF. The DNA for the CDR3 is TGCGCCAGCAGGGGAGAGGTTGTGGATGAGCAGTTCTTC. Full variable domain (missing parts from reference TRBV5-1 and TRBJ2-1): KAGVTQTPRYLIKTRGQQVTLSCSPISGHRSVSWYQQTPGQGLQFLFEYFSETQRNKGNFPGRFSGRQFSNSRSEMNVSTLELGDSALYLCASRGEVVDEQFFGPGTRLTVL.

The chain carries TRBV7-9 and TRBJ2-1, with D unresolved. V gave up 2 bases and J gave up 8 bases, with 10 bases separating them. Looked up from germline, CDR1 is SEHNR and CDR2 is FQNEAQ (reference sequence). The CDR3 spans 13 residues. The CDR3 nucleotides are TGTGCCAGCAGCTTAATCATAACGGATGAGCAGTTCTTC. As protein: CASSLIITDEQFF.

This chain uses TRBV18 with TRBJ2-7, with 8 nucleotides matching TRBD1. J lost 2 bases, V lost 8 bases, and 2 bases had no gene match. CDR1 is KGHSH and CDR2 is LQKENI in the germline V gene. The CDR3 has 12 residues. CDR3 DNA sequence: TGTGCCAGCGCACAGGGGGCCTACGAGCAGTACTTC. Its protein is CASAQGAYEQYF.

The genes are TRBV6-2 or TRBV6-3 and TRBJ2-1; D call uncertain. The V end lost 2 bases, the J end lost 6 bases, and 11 bases lay between the germline ends. There are 14 residues in the CDR3. Germline CDR1 is MNHEY and CDR2 is SVGEGT. CDR3 protein: CASSYESPSNEQFF. The CDR3 DNA is TGTGCCAGCAGTTACGAGAGTCCCTCCAATGAGCAGTTCTTC.

This chain connects TRBV7-9 to TRBJ1-6, with D uncertain. The CDR3 runs 15 residues. Trimming took off 4 bases at V and 4 bases at J, with 11 bases between the two ends. Germline values: CDR1 SEHNR, CDR2 FQNEAQ (reference sequence). The CDR3 DNA reads as TGTGCCAGCAGCTCATTGACGGGGTATAATTCACCCCTCCACTTT. Amino acids: CASSSLTGYNSPLHF.

This clone appeared a single time. The chain uses TRBV27 and TRBJ2-2; 7 positions agree with TRBD1. From germline, CDR1 is MNHEY and CDR2 SMNVEV (reference sequence). The CDR3 spans 14 residues. V dropped 6 bases and J dropped 7; count of bases not matched to a gene: 8. CDR3 coding DNA: TGTGCCAGCAGGACAGGGAAGGATGGCGGGGAGCTGTTTTTT. This sequence encodes CASRTGKDGGELFF.